This T cell receptor (beta chain) originates from a study of Ad26.COV2.S vaccination and SARS-CoV-2 variants. Turning to the study itself: Ad26.COV2.S was injected intramuscularly once or twice, 56 days apart.

The data were produced by immunoSEQ multiplex PCR, yet TCRdb's version contains in-frame clones alone and is incomplete. The data hold roughly 270,000 clones, with about 89% observed a single time. With respect to this clone: Its antigen is as yet unknown.

Findings and limits, study-wide: People given the vaccine had a wider spike-specific TCR breadth than placebo recipients did. The authors reported substantial breadth in spike-specific CD8+ and CD4+ T cell responses after vaccination.

The germline V gene has CDR1 ENHRY and CDR2 SYGVKD. V was clipped by 10 bases and J by 5 bases; unmatched bases: 15. CDR3 size: 15 residues. Described treatment: 15 to 20 received Ad26.COV2.S at low or high dose, single or two shots; 5 received placebo; per-sample allocation not given. At day 63 after the first vaccine or placebo injection, samples were drawn. In the vaccine, an Ad26 vector expressed the SARS-CoV-2 spike of the Wuhan strain. This chain links TRBV10-3 with TRBJ1-1; 8 bases align to TRBD1. Sequenced material: peripheral blood, taken in a trial of Ad26.COV2.S vaccine versus placebo. The origin of this receptor is a person aged 18-60 years who received the Ad26.COV2.S COVID-19 vaccine or a placebo. As DNA, the CDR3 is TGTGCCACCCAGCCCGCGACAGGGGCGGAGACTGAAGCTTTCTTT. Translated, it gives CATQPATGAETEAFF.